This entry concerns a single T cell receptor (beta chain). These data belong to a study of tumor-infiltrating lymphocytes in oesophageal squamous cell carcinoma. This CDR3 has 17 amino acids. Trimming stripped 7 bases from V and 7 bases from J, with 29 bases between. The germline CDR1 and CDR2 sequences are SGHTA and FQGTGA. TCRdb re-derived calls from the PCR reads in MiXCR, one entry per CDR3 protein. The sample lists 9,500 to 12,000 distinct CDR3 sequences; roughly 60% were seen once. This clonotype originated in a male donor with esophageal squamous cell carcinoma. Sequenced: esophageal tumor tissue. The chain is built from TRBV7-3 and TRBJ2-7, with D unclear. CDR3 amino acids: CASTSSGVGASYNEQYF. DNA of the CDR3: TGTGCCAGCACCTCCTCCGGAGTGGGCGCCTCCTACAATGAGCAGTACTTC.